The 4 T cell receptor beta chains in this list originate from one sample, sequenced in a study of cytomegalovirus exposure and HLA in healthy donors. 13 Jbeta primers and 60 Vbeta primers were used for the PCR. Assay: immunoSEQ multiplex PCR; the TCRdb copy retains only in-frame clones and omits some. The table gives under 200,000 clones; the top ten clones make up about 0.8% of it. The source material was PBMCs. These receptors came from a woman aged 18-30 years in good health and CMV-seropositive.

J is TRBJ1-1 and V is TRBV27; D might be TRBD1 (5 bases). Germline loops: CDR1 MNHEY, CDR2 SMNVEV (reference sequence). The CDR3 extends over 14 amino acids. V dropped 3 bases and J dropped 7 bases, with 15 bases sitting between them. CDR3 loop: CASSFYGGRGEAFF. For the CDR3, the DNA is TGTGCCAGCAGTTTTTATGGGGGGAGAGGTGAAGCTTTCTTT.

The CDR3 loop reads CASRQGTQSYEQYF. The CDR3 region has the DNA TGTGCCAGCAGACAAGGGACTCAGTCCTACGAGCAGTACTTC. The gene calls are TRBV7-8 and TRBJ2-5; D might be TRBD2 (6 bases). The end of the DNA fits TRBJ2-7 better, so the J call may be wrong. The CDR3 length is 14 residues. From germline, CDR1 is SGHVS and CDR2 FQNEAQ.

For this clone: The sample holds other DNA sequences that translate to the same CDR3. This sequence joins TRBV19 and TRBJ1-2; maybe TRBD1 (5 bases). This CDR3 spans 12 amino acids. The germline V gene has CDR1 LNHDA and CDR2 SQIVND (reference sequence). Trimming pared 3 bases from V and 4 bases from J, leaving 6 bases between. The CDR3 DNA reads TGTGCCAGTAGTATCGACAGCTATGGCTACACCTTC. This gives the protein CASSIDSYGYTF.

The gene calls are TRBV2 and TRBJ2-1; possible D gene TRBD2, 6 bases. Trimming shortened V by 9 bases and J by 9 bases, and 21 bases separated the two germline ends. This CDR3 contains 14 residues. CDR1 SNHLY and CDR2 FYNNEI come from the germline V gene. The chain's CDR3 is CASRVETSLLEQFF. The CDR3 coding sequence is TGTGCCAGTCGTGTGGAGACTAGTCTGCTTGAGCAGTTCTTC.